The sequence of this T cell receptor (beta chain) was determined in a study of OX40 agonist ivuxolimab in advanced cancers. Turning to the study itself: All patients had ivuxolimab intravenously every 2 weeks at 0.01 to 10 mg/kg.

The CDR3 consists of 14 residues. With 0 bases removed from V and 5 bases from J, the gap between germline ends came to 8 bases. CDR1 SGDLS and CDR2 YYNGEE come from the germline V gene. TCRdb's copy holds only in-frame clones and misses some; the assay was immunoSEQ multiplex PCR. The data hold more than 50,000 clones, with just under 90% observed a single time. This TCR was recovered from an adult with an advanced solid tumor such as melanoma, head and neck, liver or kidney cancer. This sample comprised CD4+ or CD8+ T cells sorted from blood, obtained in a trial of the OX40 agonist ivuxolimab. The rearrangement links TRBV9 to TRBJ1-4; D is ambiguous. In nucleotides, the CDR3 is TGTGCCAGCAGCGTAGGACAAAAGAATGAAAAACTGTTTTTT. This sequence encodes CASSVGQKNEKLFF.